A selection of T cell receptor beta chains follows, all from one sample in a study of T cell responses to AZD1222 COVID-19 vaccine. Clones were read by immunoSEQ multiplex PCR, and TCRdb kept only the in-frame ones, dropping some. The sample yields over 50,000 clones, about 80% seen once. Sample: peripheral blood, taken 28 days after the second AZD1222 dose. These receptors all stem from an adult who received the AZD1222 COVID-19 vaccine. The CDR3 runs from the conserved cysteine through the conserved F or W. Fields, in order: J gene, clone size, D gene, V gene, CDR3 protein, CDR3 DNA. A D gene is named only where the DNA matches it firmly. Size is stated for part of the rows, as once, few or many counts, or as a class when the clone is expanded.

TRBJ1-1 - TRBD1 TRBV18 CASYYDRVLTEAFF TGTGCCAGCTACTATGACAGGGTGCTTACTGAAGCTTTCTTT
TRBJ1-3 - - TRBV6-5 CASSYEGGRGNTIYF TGTGCCAGCAGTTACGAGGGGGGTAGGGGAAACACCATATATTTT
TRBJ2-7 - - TRBV7-2 CASSSERYEQYF TGTGCCAGCAGCTCGGAGAGGTACGAGCAGTACTTC
TRBJ2-5 few TRBD1 TRBV5-4 CASGRDRVDETQYF TGTGCCAGCGGCCGGGACAGGGTAGACGAGACCCAGTACTTC
TRBJ2-3 once - TRBV24-1 CATSEGLGLSTDTQYF TGTGCCACCAGTGAAGGTCTGGGATTGAGCACAGATACGCAGTATTTT
TRBJ1-5 - - TRBV2 CASLPDRQTGPQHF TGTGCCAGCCTCCCAGACAGGCAAACAGGCCCCCAGCATTTT
TRBJ1-6 - - TRBV27 CASSVPAGAGSPLHF TGTGCCAGCAGCGTCCCCGCGGGGGCAGGTTCACCCCTCCACTTT
TRBJ2-1 - - TRBV27 CASSLWGAEQFF TGTGCCAGCAGTTTATGGGGGGCTGAGCAGTTCTTC
TRBJ1-1 - TRBD1 TRBV7-2 CASSPRQGNTEAFF TGTGCCAGCAGCCCTCGACAGGGGAACACTGAAGCTTTCTTT
TRBJ2-3 - - TRBV10-1 CASSEGTASTDTQYF TGCGCCAGCAGTGAGGGGACGGCCAGCACAGATACGCAGTATTTT
TRBJ2-1 - - TRBV12-5 CASGSQGGEQFF TGTGCTAGTGGTTCCCAGGGTGGTGAGCAGTTCTTC
TRBJ1-5 once - TRBV4-2 CASSQGATDRQPQHF TGTGCCAGCAGCCAAGGGGCAACGGATAGACAGCCCCAGCATTTT
TRBJ1-5 few - TRBV28 CASSPPGAQHF TGTGCCAGCAGTCCCCCAGGAGCCCAGCATTTT
TRBJ1-5 - - TRBV18 CASSNGNQPQHF TGTGCCAGCTCTAACGGTAATCAGCCCCAGCATTTT
TRBJ2-2 - TRBD2 TRBV7-3 CASSPTGLAGEGTGELFF TGTGCCAGCAGCCCCACCGGACTAGCGGGAGAGGGCACCGGGGAGCTGTTTTTT
TRBJ2-5 - TRBD1 TRBV15 CATSRAGTGKETQYF TGTGCCACCAGCAGGGCCGGGACAGGGAAAGAGACCCAGTACTTC
TRBJ1-1 - TRBD1 TRBV6-5 CASRDSLVNTEAFF TGTGCCAGCCGGGACAGCCTGGTGAACACTGAAGCTTTCTTT
TRBJ2-1 - TRBD2 TRBV7-9 CASISVSGSRDNEQFF TGTGCCAGCATTTCGGTTAGCGGGAGTAGGGACAATGAGCAGTTCTTC
TRBJ2-6 - - TRBV28 CASRYRTIRAGANVLTF TGTGCCAGCCGCTATCGGACGATAAGGGCTGGGGCCAACGTCCTGACTTTC
TRBJ1-1 - TRBD1 TRBV28 CASSRPGTGANTEAFF TGTGCCAGCAGTCGTCCCGGGACAGGGGCGAACACTGAAGCTTTCTTT
TRBJ1-5 - TRBD1 TRBV6-5 CASMGGGGFNQPQHF TGTGCCAGCATGGGAGGGGGCGGGTTCAATCAGCCCCAGCATTTT
TRBJ1-1 few TRBD1 TRBV5-1 CASSLTDRMNTEAFF TGCGCCAGCAGCTTGACGGACAGGATGAACACTGAAGCTTTCTTT
TRBJ1-5 - TRBD1 TRBV14 CASSQSGTGSNQPQHF TGTGCCAGCAGCCAATCCGGGACAGGGAGCAATCAGCCCCAGCATTTT
TRBJ1-5 - - TRBV12-3/TRBV12-4 CASSLADQPQHF TGTGCCAGCAGTTTAGCGGATCAGCCCCAGCATTTT
TRBJ2-3 - TRBD2 TRBV7-9 CASSLRPAGGALDTQYF TGTGCCAGCAGCTTACGCCCAGCGGGAGGGGCTTTAGATACGCAGTATTTT
TRBJ1-1 - - TRBV25-1 CASSDGQGAFF TGTGCCAGCAGTGACGGGCAGGGAGCTTTCTTT
TRBJ2-2 once TRBD1 TRBV6-5 CASSTDRAGELFF TGTGCCAGCAGTACGGACAGGGCCGGGGAGCTGTTTTTT
TRBJ1-6 - - TRBV27 CASSFVGGAPSF TGTGCCAGCAGTTTTGTCGGGGGAGCCCCCTCCTTT
TRBJ1-6 once TRBD1 TRBV5-6 CASSRTGYNSPLHF TGTGCCAGCAGCCGGACAGGGTATAATTCACCCCTCCACTTT
TRBJ1-5 - - TRBV5-4 CASSLGGGMDQPQHF TGTGCCAGCAGCTTGGGCGGGGGGATGGATCAGCCCCAGCATTTT
TRBJ1-5 - - TRBV7-8 CASSGRDTSEGNQPQHF TGTGCCAGCAGCGGCCGGGACACATCGGAGGGCAATCAGCCCCAGCATTTT
TRBJ2-2 - TRBD2 TRBV4-2 CASSQGSGGTGELFF TGTGCCAGCAGCCAGGGTAGCGGGGGAACCGGGGAGCTGTTTTTT
TRBJ1-1 few - TRBV6-5 CASSYSWNTEAFF TGTGCCAGCAGTTACTCTTGGAACACTGAAGCTTTCTTT
TRBJ2-3 - TRBD2 TRBV6-2/TRBV6-3 CASSYSSAGSSTDTQYF TGTGCCAGCAGTTACTCGTCAGCGGGATCTAGCACAGATACGCAGTATTTT
TRBJ2-7 - - TRBV19 CASRVAVASYEQYF TGTGCCAGCCGCGTCGCGGTTGCCTCCTACGAGCAGTACTTC
TRBJ1-4 - - TRBV5-1 CASSLIRSNEKLFF TGCGCCAGCAGCTTAATTCGTTCGAATGAAAAACTGTTTTTT
TRBJ1-1 few TRBD1 TRBV5-1 CASSFTGGGNTEAFF TGCGCCAGCAGCTTCACAGGGGGCGGGAACACTGAAGCTTTCTTT
TRBJ1-2 - TRBD1 TRBV27 CASSLSGQGNYGYTF TGTGCCAGCAGTTTATCGGGACAGGGGAACTATGGCTACACCTTC
TRBJ1-6 - - TRBV19 CASSMREGRNNSPLHF TGTGCCAGTAGTATGAGAGAGGGACGCAATAATTCACCCCTCCACTTT
TRBJ2-3 - - TRBV5-1 CASSLVGTTAPDTQYF TGCGCCAGCAGCCTTGTCGGTACTACGGCACCCGATACGCAGTATTTT
TRBJ1-1 - TRBD1 TRBV6-1 CASSVDRGGKMNTEAFF TGTGCCAGCAGTGTAGACAGGGGGGGCAAAATGAACACTGAAGCTTTCTTT
TRBJ1-2 - TRBD1 TRBV27 CASHRTGEKYGYTF TGTGCCAGCCATCGGACAGGGGAAAAATATGGCTACACCTTC
TRBJ1-5 - - TRBV9 CASSAAPSQPQHF TGTGCCAGCAGCGCCGCCCCCAGTCAGCCCCAGCATTTT
TRBJ1-3 - TRBD1 TRBV24-1 CATSDPTGSGNTIYF TGTGCCACCAGTGACCCGACAGGGTCTGGAAACACCATATATTTT
TRBJ2-3 - TRBD2 TRBV3-1/TRBV3-2 CASTRWFRTSGTDTQYF TGTGCCAGCACCAGATGGTTTAGGACTAGCGGGACAGATACGCAGTATTTT